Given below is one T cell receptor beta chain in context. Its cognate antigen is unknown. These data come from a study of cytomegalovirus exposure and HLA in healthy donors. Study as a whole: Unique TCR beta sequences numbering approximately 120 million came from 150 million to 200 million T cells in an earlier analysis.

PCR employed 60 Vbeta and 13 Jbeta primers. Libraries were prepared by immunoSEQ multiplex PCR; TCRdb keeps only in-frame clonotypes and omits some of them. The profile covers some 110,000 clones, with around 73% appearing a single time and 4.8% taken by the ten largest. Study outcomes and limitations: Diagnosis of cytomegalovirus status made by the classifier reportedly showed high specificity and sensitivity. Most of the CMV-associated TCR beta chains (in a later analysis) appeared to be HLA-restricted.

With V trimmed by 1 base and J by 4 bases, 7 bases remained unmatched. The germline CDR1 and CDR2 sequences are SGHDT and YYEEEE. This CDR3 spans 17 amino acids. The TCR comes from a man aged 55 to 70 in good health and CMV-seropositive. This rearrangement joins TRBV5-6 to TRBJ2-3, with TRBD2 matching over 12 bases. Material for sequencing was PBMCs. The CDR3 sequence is CASSLWASGGAADTQYF. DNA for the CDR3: TGTGCCAGCAGCTTGTGGGCTAGCGGGGGGGCCGCAGATACGCAGTATTTT.